Each of the 19 T cell receptor beta chains below was sequenced from the same sample in a study of human T cells and chemical hapten exposure. Via MiXCR, TCRdb re-called the RACE reads, giving one row per CDR3 protein. This sample has over 70,000 distinct CDR3 sequences, with around 15% found just once. Documented time point: pre-sensitization, week 0. Treatment defined: therapeutic diphenylcyclopropenone sensitization with weekly scalp DPC. The sample here was whole blood, taken in connection with sensitization to the hapten diphenylcyclopropenone (DPC). The receptors were gathered from a woman aged 50 to 60 with alopecia areata. Some clones in this sample may be carry-over from other donors' samples.

This CDR3 is CASSLAQGAGNQPQHF. Written as DNA, the CDR3 is TGTGCCAGCAGCCTCGCTCAGGGGGCGGGCAATCAGCCCCAGCATTTT. The chain links TRBV2 to TRBJ1-5, with 8 bases lining up with TRBD1. Trimming took 6 bases from V and 2 from J; bases not matched to a gene: 9. CDR1 and CDR2 (germline): SNHLY, FYNNEI. There are 16 residues in the CDR3.

This chain uses TRBV7-2 with TRBJ2-3; tentative D call: TRBD2 (6 bases). Trimming pared 1 base from V and 4 bases from J, leaving 9 bases between. This CDR3 is built from 14 residues. Germline values: CDR1 SGHTA, CDR2 FQGNSA. CDR3 nucleotides: TGTGCCAGCAGCTTAGTACCGGGGGCAGATACGCAGTATTTT. Encoded protein: CASSLVPGADTQYF.

J is TRBJ1-1 and V is TRBV12-3 or TRBV12-4, with D possibly being TRBD1 (6 bases). Trimming took off 5 bases at V and 5 bases at J, with 15 bases between the two ends. The CDR3 length is 14 residues. CDR3 amino acids: CASSKGVLGTEAFF. The CDR3 nucleotides are TGTGCCAGCAGTAAGGGGGTGCTCGGGACTGAAGCTTTCTTT.

This chain links TRBV4-1 with TRBJ2-1; 8 nucleotides agree with TRBD1. Germline CDR1 is MGHRA and CDR2 is YSYEKL. The length of the CDR3 is 16 residues. V lost 0 bases to trimming and J lost 10 bases; unmatched junction nucleotides: 11. CDR3 in amino acids: CASSQDQTGGVFEQFF. CDR3 sequence (DNA): TGCGCCAGCAGCCAAGATCAAACAGGGGGTGTATTCGAGCAGTTCTTC.

This clonotype was seen a few times. The chain uses TRBV11-2 and TRBJ2-1; 11 bases are a match to TRBD2. The V segment lost 4 bases and the J segment 9 bases; nucleotides outside the gene matches: 8. This CDR3 spans 15 amino acids. Germline CDR1 reads SGHAT; CDR2 reads FQNNGV. The CDR3 here is CASSWTTSGTGEQFF. The CDR3 bases are TGTGCCAGCAGCTGGACGACTAGCGGGACGGGTGAGCAGTTCTTC.

There are a few counts of this clonotype. The rearrangement links TRBV7-8 to TRBJ2-1; the match to TRBD2 covers 10 bases. The CDR3 loop spans 15 amino acids. After removal of 7 bases from V and 6 bases from J, the junction contained 9 bases not matched to a gene. Looked up from germline, CDR1 is SGHVS and CDR2 is FQNEAQ. CDR3 residues: CASNLQGTSVNEQFF. CDR3 bases: TGTGCCAGCAACCTGCAAGGGACTAGCGTCAATGAGCAGTTCTTC.

This clonotype was seen only a few times. V usage is TRBV28 and J usage is TRBJ2-7; no reliable D call. V was shortened by 6 bases and J by 5 bases, with 14 bases between the two germline ends. The germline V gene encodes CDR1 MDHEN and CDR2 SYDVKM. The CDR3 sequence is 13 residues long. The DNA for the CDR3 is TGTGCCAGCAGCCTAGACACAGTCCACGAGCAGTACTTC. As protein: CASSLDTVHEQYF. Full variable domain (outside the CDR3, taken from reference TRBV28 and TRBJ2-7): DVKVTQSSRYLVKRTGEKVFLECVQDMDHENMFWYRQDPGLGLRLIYFSYDVKMKEKGDIPEGYSVSREKKERFSLILESASTNQTSMYLCASSLDTVHEQYFGPGTRLTVT.

This clonotype was detected a few times. V usage is TRBV20-1 and J usage is TRBJ2-1, with TRBD2 matching over 8 bases. This CDR3 has 15 residues. CDR1 is DFQATT and CDR2 is SNEGSKA in the germline V gene (reference sequence). The junction had 10 bases not matched to a gene; V was cut back by 6 bases and J by 3 bases. CDR3 DNA: TGCAGTGCGAGGGGCAGGACTAGCAGCTACAATGAGCAGTTCTTC. Amino acid sequence: CSARGRTSSYNEQFF.

V is TRBV27 and J is TRBJ1-5; TRBD1 might be the D (5 bases). This CDR3 region has 16 residues. The V gene's germline CDR1 is MNHEY and CDR2 SMNVEV (reference sequence). With 4 bases removed from V and 0 bases from J, the gap between germline ends came to 13 bases. CDR3 nucleotides: TGTGCCAGCAGTTCTAGTAGGGGCTATAGCAATCAGCCCCAGCATTTT. This sequence encodes CASSSSRGYSNQPQHF.

V and J are TRBV29-1 and TRBJ2-1; D may match TRBD1 or TRBD2 (5 bases each). The CDR3 sequence is 14 residues long. Germline CDR1 is SQVTM and CDR2 is ANQGSEA. V was trimmed by 6 bases and J by 0 bases, leaving 12 bases between them. CDR3 DNA: TGCAGCGTGAGGGGTCTGAGCTCCTACAATGAGCAGTTCTTC. This sequence encodes CSVRGLSSYNEQFF.

The chain is built from TRBV19 and TRBJ2-2; D is perhaps TRBD2 (5 bases). The V end lost 3 bases, the J end lost 3 bases, and 11 bases lay between the germline ends. This CDR3 has 15 residues. The germline V gene has CDR1 LNHDA and CDR2 SQIVND (reference sequence). The CDR3 reads CASSIVGVHTGELFF. Here the CDR3 DNA reads TGTGCCAGTAGTATTGTGGGAGTGCACACCGGGGAGCTGTTTTTT.

Many counts were recorded for this clonotype. The rearrangement links TRBV28 to TRBJ2-1; TRBD2 matches 12 bases. Trimming removed 4 bases from V and 7 bases from J; junction bases left unmatched: 14. This CDR3 has 18 residues. Germline V gene sequence: CDR1 MDHEN, CDR2 SYDVKM. The CDR3 loop reads CASSSLLAGGDSRNEQFF. CDR3 coding DNA: TGTGCCAGCAGTTCACTCCTAGCGGGAGGGGACAGTCGGAATGAGCAGTTCTTC.

A few counts support this clonotype. The chain uses TRBV29-1 and TRBJ1-1; D is unclear. The germline CDR1 and CDR2 sequences are SQVTM and ANQGSEA. V lost 3 bases and J lost 3, with 11 bases in between. The CDR3 loop spans 13 amino acids. The DNA for the CDR3 is TGCAGCGTTGACTTGGGCGGGTACACTGAAGCTTTCTTT. Translating it yields CSVDLGGYTEAFF. The complete variable domain, with remaining parts taken from reference TRBV29-1 and TRBJ1-1, reads SAVISQKPSRDICQRGTSLTIQCQVDSQVTMMFWYRQQPGQSLTLIATANQGSEATYESGFVIDKFPISRPNLTFSTLTVSNMSPEDSSIYLCSVDLGGYTEAFFGQGTRLTVV.

This clonotype was counted only a few times. The chain is built from TRBV11-1 and TRBJ1-1; D is unclear. CDR3 length: 14 amino acids. Germline V gives CDR1 SGHAT, CDR2 FQDESV (reference sequence). The V gene lost 5 bases and the J gene lost 0 bases, with 10 bases spanning the gap. The CDR3 nucleotides are TGTGCCAGCAGCCAGATATGGATGAACACTGAAGCTTTCTTT. Translation gives CASSQIWMNTEAFF.

This clonotype was observed a few times. The V and J genes are TRBV7-2 and TRBJ2-2; 7 bases are shared with TRBD1. CDR3 size: 14 residues. J was trimmed by 4 bases and V by 5 bases; bases with no gene match: 4. The V gene's germline CDR1 is SGHTA and CDR2 FQGNSA. The CDR3 DNA is TGTGCCAGCAGCAAGACAGGGATCACCGGGGAGCTGTTTTTT. Translating it yields CASSKTGITGELFF. Together with reference TRBV7-2 and TRBJ2-2, the CDR3 gives the full variable domain: GAGVSQSPSNKVTEKGKDVELRCDPISGHTALYWYRQSLGQGLEFLIYFQGNSAPDKSGLPSDRFSAERTGGSVSTLTIQRTQQEDSAVYLCASSKTGITGELFFGEGSRLTVL.

This rearrangement joins TRBV3-1 to TRBJ1-1; possibly TRBD1 for D (5 bases). Trimming shortened V by 4 bases and J by 10 bases, and 10 bases separated the two germline ends. There are 11 residues in the CDR3. CDR1 is LGHDT, CDR2 YNNKEL, per germline (reference sequence). DNA for the CDR3: TGTGCCAGCAGCCGGGGCCTGGGAGCTTTCTTT. Protein: CASSRGLGAFF.

This clonotype was seen a handful of times. V usage is TRBV4-1 and J usage is TRBJ2-7, with D possibly matching TRBD2 (5 bases). Germline lookup yields CDR1 MGHRA and CDR2 YSYEKL. The V end lost 1 base, the J end lost 0 bases, and 13 bases lay between the germline ends. The CDR3 length is 16 residues. CDR3 nucleotides: TGCGCCAGCAGCCAAGTTTTAATAGCGAACTCCTACGAGCAGTACTTC. Translating it yields CASSQVLIANSYEQYF.

This clonotype was observed at least ten times. The chain has TRBV7-9 and TRBJ2-7; D remains ambiguous. The germline V gene encodes CDR1 SEHNR and CDR2 FQNEAQ (reference sequence). The length of the CDR3 is 12 residues. V was pared by 4 bases and J by 0 bases, with 4 bases between. The CDR3 coding sequence is TGTGCCAGCAGCTCTTACTCCTACGAGCAGTACTTC. It translates to CASSSYSYEQYF.

This clonotype was counted a few times. The chain uses TRBV3-1 and TRBJ2-1, with 13 bases that match TRBD2. The CDR3 loop spans 16 amino acids. Germline assignment: CDR1 LGHDT and CDR2 YNNKEL (reference sequence). After removal of 3 bases from V and 9 bases from J, the junction contained 8 bases not matched to a gene. The DNA of the CDR3 is TGTGCCAGCAGCCAGGGTCCGGGACTAGCGGGATTTGAGCAGTTCTTC. Protein: CASSQGPGLAGFEQFF.